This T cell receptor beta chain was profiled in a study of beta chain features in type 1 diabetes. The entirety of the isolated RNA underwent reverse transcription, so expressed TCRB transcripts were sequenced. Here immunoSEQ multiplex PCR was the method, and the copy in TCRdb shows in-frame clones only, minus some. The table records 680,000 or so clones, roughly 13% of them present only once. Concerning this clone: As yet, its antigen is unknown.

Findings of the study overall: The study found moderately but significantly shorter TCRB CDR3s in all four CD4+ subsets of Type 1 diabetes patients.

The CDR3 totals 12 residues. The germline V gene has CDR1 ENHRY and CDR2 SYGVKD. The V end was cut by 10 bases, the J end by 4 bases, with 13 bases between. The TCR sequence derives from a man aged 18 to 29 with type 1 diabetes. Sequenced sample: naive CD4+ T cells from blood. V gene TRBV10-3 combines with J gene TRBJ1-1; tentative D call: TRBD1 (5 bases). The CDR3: CATGREGTEAFF. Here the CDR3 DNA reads TGTGCCACCGGCAGGGAGGGCACTGAAGCTTTCTTT.